A selection of T cell receptor beta chains follows, all from one sample in a study of T cell responses to AZD1222 COVID-19 vaccine. Profiled with immunoSEQ multiplex PCR; TCRdb holds only in-frame clones, not every one. The profile covers roughly 99,000 clones, with around 90% appearing a single time and approximately 4.3% taken by the ten largest. The sample was peripheral blood, taken on day 0 of AZD1222 vaccination. The receptors stem from an adult in good health. Both conserved end residues are part of each CDR3. Fields, in order: clone size, V gene, J gene, D gene, CDR3 DNA, CDR3 protein. The D gene is left open where the match is weak. Size is omitted from some rows. Given values are once, few, many or a class for expanded clones.

>.|TRBV6-5|TRBJ2-7|.
TGTGCCAGCAGTATAGATCGAGGGACCTACGAGCAGTACTTC
CASSIDRGTYEQYF
>few|TRBV6-5|TRBJ1-2|.
TGTGCCAGCAGATTTTCAGGGGCGGGAAGCTATGGCTACACCTTC
CASRFSGAGSYGYTF
>.|TRBV7-2|TRBJ2-2|TRBD2
TGTGCCAGCAGTCTTAGCGGGGGGAACACCGGGGAGCTGTTTTTT
CASSLSGGNTGELFF
>.|TRBV18|TRBJ2-2|.
TGTGCCAGCTTAGCTCCAGGGCCAAATACCGGGGAGCTGTTTTTT
CASLAPGPNTGELFF
>.|TRBV4-1|TRBJ1-1|.
TGCGCCAGCAGCCCAATCGACAGGTGGACCACTGAAGCTTTCTTT
CASSPIDRWTTEAFF
>.|TRBV14|TRBJ2-3|.
TGTGCCAGCAGCCAAGACCGGGGCAGCTTTACAGATACGCAGTATTTT
CASSQDRGSFTDTQYF
>.|TRBV9|TRBJ1-2|.
TGTGCCAGCAGCGATCCGGTAGAGGGGGGGCTATATGGCTACACCTTC
CASSDPVEGGLYGYTF
>.|TRBV29-1|TRBJ1-1|.
TGCAGCGCAAACCGGGACCTTAACACTGAAGCTTTCTTT
CSANRDLNTEAFF
>.|TRBV3-1/TRBV3-2|TRBJ2-5|TRBD2
TGTGCCAGCAGCCAAGCTAGCGGGGCGGAGACCCAGTACTTC
CASSQASGAETQYF
>.|TRBV7-9|TRBJ2-1|TRBD1
TGTGCCAGCAGCCCGGCAGGGGGCCCCTACAATGAGCAGTTCTTC
CASSPAGGPYNEQFF
>.|TRBV19|TRBJ1-2|.
TGTGCCAGTAGTATCACAGATAACTATGGCTACACCTTC
CASSITDNYGYTF
>.|TRBV3-1/TRBV3-2|TRBJ2-3|TRBD2
TGTGCCAGCAGCCCGACTAGCGGCCCCACAGATACGCAGTATTTT
CASSPTSGPTDTQYF
>.|TRBV6-1|TRBJ2-5|.
TGTGCCAGCAAGGGTTATGGGGGTGAAGAGACCCAGTACTTC
CASKGYGGEETQYF
>.|TRBV9|TRBJ2-7|.
TGTGCCAGCGGCGAGAGGCCAACGGGCGAGCAGTACTTC
CASGERPTGEQYF
>.|TRBV7-2|TRBJ1-1|.
TGTGCCAGCAGCAGGGAGCTCGCAACGGCTTTCTTT
CASSRELATAFF
>.|TRBV30|TRBJ2-5|.
TGTGCCTGGAGTTGGATAGGGGAGACCCAGTACTTC
CAWSWIGETQYF
>.|TRBV2|TRBJ2-2|.
TGTGCCAGCAGTGCTCGGCAGGGTGGCACCGGGGAGCTGTTTTTT
CASSARQGGTGELFF
>.|TRBV4-2|TRBJ2-2|.
TGTGCCAGCAGCCAAGAAAGTGGCACCGGGGAGCTGTTTTTT
CASSQESGTGELFF
>.|TRBV4-3|TRBJ2-7|.
TGCGCCAGCAGCCAAGCGCCCGCAGGGGCATACGAGCAGTACTTC
CASSQAPAGAYEQYF
>.|TRBV9|TRBJ1-1|TRBD1
TGTGCCAGCAGCGAAAACAGGGGGCAGAACACTGAAGCTTTCTTT
CASSENRGQNTEAFF
>.|TRBV3-1/TRBV3-2|TRBJ2-3|.
TGTGCCAGCAGCCCCCCCCGGACCGGGGGCACAGATACGCAGTATTTT
CASSPPRTGGTDTQYF
>.|TRBV27|TRBJ1-1|TRBD1
TGTGCCACGAGGACAGGGGGAATGCTGAACACTGAAGCTTTCTTT
CATRTGGMLNTEAFF
>.|TRBV2|TRBJ1-3|TRBD1
TGTGCCAGTACTACAGGGGGCCCTGGAAACACCATATATTTT
CASTTGGPGNTIYF
>.|TRBV5-6|TRBJ1-1|TRBD1
TGTGCCAGCAGGCTGGGACAGATGAACACTGAAGCTTTCTTT
CASRLGQMNTEAFF
>.|TRBV15|TRBJ2-3|TRBD1
TGTGCCACCGGCAAGACAGGGGAGACAGATACGCAGTATTTT
CATGKTGETDTQYF
>.|TRBV10-3|TRBJ2-7|.
TGTGCCATCGGCGAGGGACACAAGTGGTTC
CAIGEGHKWF
>.|TRBV28|TRBJ1-4|.
TGTGCCAGCAGAGAGGCCTTGGGGTTTGGCGAAAAACTGTTTTTT
CASREALGFGEKLFF
>once|TRBV27|TRBJ2-5|.
TGTGCCAGCAGTTTGGGTCGGGGGACCCAGTACTTC
CASSLGRGTQYF
>.|TRBV4-3|TRBJ2-7|.
TGCGCCAGCAGTCAAGATGCCCTCTCCTACGAGCAGTACTTC
CASSQDALSYEQYF
>.|TRBV7-3|TRBJ2-1|.
TGTGCCAGCAGCCAACCTAGGCGATTACTTCAGTTCTTC
CASSQPRRLLQFF
>.|TRBV18|TRBJ2-2|.
TGTGCCAGCTCACCGGACGGGGAGCTGTTTTTT
CASSPDGELFF
>.|TRBV7-2|TRBJ1-1|TRBD1
TGTGCCAGCATGGGACAGGCGGGCACTGAAGCTTTCTTT
CASMGQAGTEAFF
>.|TRBV7-9|TRBJ1-4|.
TGTGCCAGCAGCCATGAGGCCGGGAGGGAAAAACTGTTTTTT
CASSHEAGREKLFF